Presented here are 23 T cell receptor beta chains from one specimen sequenced in a study of pediatric ulcerative colitis. Sequenced by immunoSEQ multiplex PCR; TCRdb stores in-frame clones only, minus some. The sample includes tens of thousands of clones, 70% to 80% seen only once; the top ten take roughly 5.2%. The sequenced material came from blood. These receptors were taken from a boy between 5 and 17 years old with moderate ulcerative colitis.

The rearrangement links TRBV19 to TRBJ2-4; D gene ambiguous. The germline V and J ends were trimmed by 0 bases and 0 bases, with 12 bases remaining between them. This CDR3 comprises 17 residues. Germline CDR1 reads LNHDA; CDR2 reads SQIVND (reference sequence). The chain's CDR3 is CASSIDPRILAKNIQYF. The CDR3 bases are TGTGCCAGTAGTATAGATCCGCGGATCCTAGCCAAAAACATTCAGTACTTC.

The chain combines TRBV5-6 with TRBJ1-1; D not resolved. The CDR3 loop spans 14 amino acids. The germline V gene has CDR1 SGHDT and CDR2 YYEEEE. Trimming cost V 7 bases and J 1 base, with 14 bases left between them. CDR3 loop: CASRQPKRNTEAFF. The CDR3 region has the DNA TGTGCCAGCCGCCAACCCAAAAGGAACACTGAAGCTTTCTTT.

The chain joins TRBV7-2 to TRBJ2-3; tentative D call: TRBD1 (6 bases). Trimming pared 5 bases from V and 6 bases from J, leaving 9 bases between. In germline, CDR1 is SGHTA, CDR2 FQGNSA. The CDR3 length is 12 residues. The CDR3: CASSPQGDTQYF. In DNA, the CDR3 is TGTGCCAGCAGCCCACAGGGCGATACGCAGTATTTT. Using reference TRBV7-2 and TRBJ2-3 for the parts outside the CDR3, the full variable domain is GAGVSQSPSNKVTEKGKDVELRCDPISGHTALYWYRQSLGQGLEFLIYFQGNSAPDKSGLPSDRFSAERTGGSVSTLTIQRTQQEDSAVYLCASSPQGDTQYFGPGTRLTVL.

The chain recombines TRBV5-1 with TRBJ2-5; 10 nucleotides align to TRBD2. V lost 1 base, J lost 5 bases, and 2 bases stayed unmatched. The CDR3 is 14 residues long. Germline V gene lookup returns CDR1 SGHRS and CDR2 YFSETQ. The CDR3 DNA follows: TGCGCCAGCAGCTTGAAAGCGGGGGGGGAGACCCAGTACTTC. Translated, it gives CASSLKAGGETQYF.

There are a few counts of this clone. The V gene is TRBV6-5, the J gene TRBJ1-5, with D uncertain. CDR1 is MNHEY, CDR2 SVGAGI, per germline. V dropped 2 bases and J dropped 6 bases, with 11 bases sitting between them. The CDR3 sequence is 14 residues long. The CDR3 region is CASSYKFRGQPQHF. CDR3 in DNA: TGTGCCAGCAGTTACAAGTTTCGAGGTCAGCCCCAGCATTTT.

The genes are TRBV5-1 and TRBJ2-5; the D gene is possibly TRBD1 (5 bases). Germline CDR1 and CDR2: SGHRS and YFSETQ. V shed 0 bases and J shed 4 bases, with 10 bases lying between them. The CDR3 has 14 residues. The CDR3 region is CASSLGAGSETQYF. The CDR3 DNA reads as TGCGCCAGCAGCTTGGGAGCAGGGTCAGAGACCCAGTACTTC.

This chain uses TRBV14 with TRBJ1-2; weak D call: TRBD1 (5 bases). The germline V and J ends were trimmed by 1 base and 8 bases, with 11 bases remaining between them. There are 13 residues in the CDR3. Per the germline V gene, CDR1 is SGHDN and CDR2 is FVKESK. Here the CDR3 DNA reads TGTGCCAGCAGCCAAGGCCTAGGGACGGGCTACACCTTC. Protein sequence: CASSQGLGTGYTF.

The chain joins TRBV6-6 to TRBJ1-2; tentatively, D is TRBD1 (6 bases). The CDR3 covers 14 residues. CDR1 and CDR2 (germline): MNHNY, SVGAGI (reference sequence). The V and J ends lost 7 bases and 8 bases respectively, with 20 bases between them. The CDR3 sequence: CASTPGQINGGYTF. CDR3 nucleotides: TGTGCCAGCACCCCCGGACAGATTAATGGCGGCTACACCTTC.

The genes are TRBV5-8 and TRBJ1-2; D unclear. This CDR3 has 14 amino acids. V lost 5 bases to trimming and J lost 4 bases, with 15 bases between them. Germline CDR1 reads SGHTS; CDR2 reads YDEGEE. CDR3 loop: CASRESWEVYGYTF. As DNA, the CDR3 is TGTGCCAGCAGGGAGTCCTGGGAGGTCTATGGCTACACCTTC.

The CDR3 loop reads CASSLSWDNEQFF. In nucleotides, the CDR3 is TGTGCCAGCAGTTTATCCTGGGACAATGAGCAGTTCTTC. The rearrangement joins TRBV27 to TRBJ2-1, with D unresolved. Trimming cost V 0 bases and J 5 bases, with 5 bases left between them. CDR1 and CDR2 (germline): MNHEY, SMNVEV (reference sequence). The CDR3 is made up of 13 amino acids.

This clone was seen a single time. V gene TRBV5-6 combines with J gene TRBJ2-2, with D possibly matching TRBD1 (5 bases). V lost 0 bases and J 5 bases, leaving 14 bases between the germline ends. Germline V gene sequence: CDR1 SGHDT, CDR2 YYEEEE. This CDR3 is built from 16 residues. For the CDR3, the DNA is TGTGCCAGCAGCTTGGCCGCTGGACAAAAGACCGGGGAGCTGTTTTTT. Protein sequence: CASSLAAGQKTGELFF. Filled out from reference TRBV5-6 and TRBJ2-2, the complete variable domain reads DAGVTQSPTHLIKTRGQQVTLRCSPKSGHDTVSWYQQALGQGPQFIFQYYEEEERQRGNFPDRFSGHQFPNYSSELNVNALLLGDSALYLCASSLAAGQKTGELFFGEGSRLTVL.

V usage is TRBV15 and J usage is TRBJ1-1; D gene ambiguous. The CDR3 runs 13 residues. The germline V gene has CDR1 LNHNV and CDR2 YYDKDF (reference sequence). The germline V and J ends were trimmed by 2 bases and 1 base, with 5 bases remaining between them. As DNA, the CDR3 is TGTGCCACCAGCAGACGACAGAACACTGAAGCTTTCTTT. Its protein is CATSRRQNTEAFF.

The chain uses TRBV18 and TRBJ2-3; D gene uncertain. The CDR3 is 15 amino acids. V was shortened by 2 bases and J by 5 bases, with 14 bases between the two germline ends. Germline CDR1 reads KGHSH; CDR2 reads LQKENI. The CDR3 DNA reads as TGTGCCAGCTCACCAGGCGGTACGATTAGAGATACGCAGTATTTT. This encodes CASSPGGTIRDTQYF.

The V gene is TRBV7-9, the J gene TRBJ2-7, with a possible D match to TRBD1 (6 bases). Germline V CDR1 and CDR2: SEHNR, FQNEAQ (reference sequence). V was trimmed by 5 bases and J by 4 bases, leaving 24 bases between them. This CDR3 region has 17 residues. For the CDR3, the DNA is TGTGCCAGCAGCCCCCCCCACGGGTTGCAGGGGAATTACGAGCAGTACTTC. As protein: CASSPPHGLQGNYEQYF.

This rearrangement joins TRBV6-5 to TRBJ1-2; 10 nucleotides align to TRBD1. The CDR3 runs 15 residues. CDR1 and CDR2 (germline): MNHEY, SVGAGI. V dropped 10 bases and J dropped 7; count of bases not matched to a gene: 15. DNA for the CDR3: TGTGCCACCACACTATCAACCGGGACAGGGGCTGGCTACACCTTC. Protein sequence: CATTLSTGTGAGYTF.

This chain connects TRBV11-2 to TRBJ1-6; D remains ambiguous. The CDR3 runs to 16 residues. The germline CDR1 and CDR2 sequences are SGHAT and FQNNGV. V was clipped by 8 bases and J by 0 bases, with 14 bases between them. The CDR3 sequence is CASGRTGSSYNSPLHF. CDR3 coding DNA: TGTGCCAGCGGACGGACGGGGAGCTCCTATAATTCACCCCTCCACTTT.

The chain recombines TRBV4-2 with TRBJ2-3; 10 bases line up with TRBD2. Trimming cost V 3 bases and J 4 bases; bases outside gene matches: 7. CDR1 is LGHNA and CDR2 is YNFKEQ in the germline V gene. The CDR3 has 16 amino acids. CDR3: CASSQVQREGSDTQYF. As DNA, the CDR3 is TGTGCCAGCAGCCAGGTCCAGCGGGAGGGATCAGATACGCAGTATTTT.

This chain links TRBV7-9 with TRBJ2-5; D is tentatively TRBD1 or TRBD2 (5 bases each). V gave up 4 bases and J gave up 1 base, with 13 bases separating them. Germline V CDR1 and CDR2: SEHNR, FQNEAQ (reference sequence). CDR3 length: 15 amino acids. CDR3 DNA sequence: TGTGCCAGCAGCTACCAGGGACGGACCCAAGAGACCCAGTACTTC. Translated: CASSYQGRTQETQYF.

The chain couples TRBV19 to TRBJ2-1; 14 bases map to TRBD2. The CDR3 totals 16 residues. Germline CDR1 is LNHDA and CDR2 is SQIVND (reference sequence). After removal of 5 bases from V and 10 bases from J, the junction contained 10 bases not matched to a gene. CDR3 sequence reads: CASSAVGLAGVREQFF. The CDR3 coding sequence is TGTGCCAGTAGTGCCGTGGGACTAGCGGGAGTACGGGAGCAGTTCTTC.

This chain joins TRBV27 and TRBJ2-5; 8 nucleotides align to TRBD2. The CDR3 covers 17 residues. Germline V CDR1 and CDR2: MNHEY, SMNVEV (reference sequence). V lost 10 bases and J lost 5; bases outside the gene matches: 21. As DNA, the CDR3 is TGTGCCACCGCGACTCAGGTGCTAGCGGGTGGAGGGGAGACCCAGTACTTC. This gives the protein CATATQVLAGGGETQYF.

This rearrangement joins TRBV6-4 to TRBJ1-2; TRBD1 is a possible D gene (5 bases). Germline V gene lookup returns CDR1 MRHNA and CDR2 SNTAGT. Trimming shortened V by 2 bases and J by 7 bases, and 5 bases separated the two germline ends. The CDR3 sequence is 11 residues long. The CDR3 sequence: CASSDGGGYTF. In DNA, the CDR3 is TGTGCCAGCAGTGACGGGGGTGGCTACACCTTC.

This sequence joins TRBV5-6 and TRBJ1-3, with D unresolved. The germline V gene has CDR1 SGHDT and CDR2 YYEEEE. Trimming took 1 base from V and 7 from J, leaving 18 bases between them. CDR3 size: 16 residues. The CDR3 bases are TGTGCCAGCAGCTTGACTCTTAGTGGTCTTGGGAACACCATATATTTT. Translating it yields CASSLTLSGLGNTIYF.

This chain connects TRBV6-5 to TRBJ2-7; D is unclear. Per germline, CDR1 MNHEY and CDR2 SVGAGI. This CDR3 spans 12 amino acids. Trimming took 5 bases from V and 5 from J, leaving 10 bases between them. The DNA for the CDR3 is TGTGCCAGCAGTCACGGGCCCAACGAGCAGTACTTC. Translation: CASSHGPNEQYF.